This TCR beta chain was sequenced during a study of identifying expanded T cells in peripheral blood. General study findings and limits: Over two and four weeks, about 15 and 19 clones changed, versus approximately 1.2 between replicates. Variance in clone template counts between roughly 2-week samples significantly increased with total template count across all healthy donors.

Concerning this clone itself: Its target is not known.

Collection occurred without any documented infections or immune events in donors. Data came from immunoSEQ multiplex PCR; TCRdb stores just in-frame clones and leaves some out. This sample has approximately 130,000 clones, with 75% to 90% found just once. The CDR3 is 15 amino acids. Trimming cost V 0 bases and J 8 bases, with 16 bases left between them. From germline, CDR1 is LGHNA and CDR2 YSLEER. The sequenced material came from blood. The chain joins TRBV4-3 to TRBJ1-2; D perhaps matches TRBD1 (5 bases). The sequence was obtained from a person aged 18 to 75 in good health. CDR3 sequence reads: CASSQDRGALLGYTF. The CDR3 DNA is TGCGCCAGCAGCCAAGATCGAGGGGCCCTTTTGGGCTACACCTTC.